This TCR beta chain was recovered during a study of breast tumors, draining lymph nodes, adjacent tissues. With 1 base clipped from V and 3 bases from J, the junction kept 5 bases outside the gene matches. The length of the CDR3 is 17 residues. The germline V gene has CDR1 LNHDA and CDR2 SQIVND (reference sequence). Many counts were recorded for this clonotype. The target antigen is unknown. TCRdb re-called the multiplex PCR reads with MiXCR, one entry per CDR3 protein. This table holds under 150,000 distinct CDR3 sequences, roughly 20% found once. Study-wide results and caveats: The data were judged consistent with most tumor T cells coming from lymph node and expanding in tumor. Tumor TCR diversity was below lymph nodes but above nontumor tissue.

The lymph nodes were axillary draining lymph nodes from breast cancer patients. V and J are TRBV19 and TRBJ2-2, with 10 nucleotides matching TRBD2. Sequencing was performed on axillary lymph node tissue. The TCR was taken from a female donor with breast cancer. Some clones in this sample may be carry-over from other donors' samples. The CDR3 reads CASSIGSGRAYTGELFF. CDR3 nucleotide sequence: TGTGCCAGTAGTATAGGGAGCGGGAGGGCATACACCGGGGAGCTGTTTTTT.